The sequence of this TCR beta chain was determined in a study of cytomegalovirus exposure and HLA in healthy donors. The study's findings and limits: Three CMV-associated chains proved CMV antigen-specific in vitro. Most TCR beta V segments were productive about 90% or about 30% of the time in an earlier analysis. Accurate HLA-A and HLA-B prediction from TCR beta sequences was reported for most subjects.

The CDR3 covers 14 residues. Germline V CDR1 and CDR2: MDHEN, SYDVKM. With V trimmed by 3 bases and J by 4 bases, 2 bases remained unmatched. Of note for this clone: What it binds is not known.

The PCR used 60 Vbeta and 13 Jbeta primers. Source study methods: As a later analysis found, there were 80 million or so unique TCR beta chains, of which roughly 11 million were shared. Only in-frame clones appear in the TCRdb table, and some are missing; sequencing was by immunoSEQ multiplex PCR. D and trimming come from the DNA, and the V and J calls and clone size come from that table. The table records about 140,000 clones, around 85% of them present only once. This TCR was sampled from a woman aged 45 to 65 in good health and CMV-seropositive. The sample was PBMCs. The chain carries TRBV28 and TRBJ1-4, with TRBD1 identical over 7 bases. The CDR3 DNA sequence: TGTGCCAGCAGTTTGAACAGGGGTAATGAAAAACTGTTTTTT. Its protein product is CASSLNRGNEKLFF.